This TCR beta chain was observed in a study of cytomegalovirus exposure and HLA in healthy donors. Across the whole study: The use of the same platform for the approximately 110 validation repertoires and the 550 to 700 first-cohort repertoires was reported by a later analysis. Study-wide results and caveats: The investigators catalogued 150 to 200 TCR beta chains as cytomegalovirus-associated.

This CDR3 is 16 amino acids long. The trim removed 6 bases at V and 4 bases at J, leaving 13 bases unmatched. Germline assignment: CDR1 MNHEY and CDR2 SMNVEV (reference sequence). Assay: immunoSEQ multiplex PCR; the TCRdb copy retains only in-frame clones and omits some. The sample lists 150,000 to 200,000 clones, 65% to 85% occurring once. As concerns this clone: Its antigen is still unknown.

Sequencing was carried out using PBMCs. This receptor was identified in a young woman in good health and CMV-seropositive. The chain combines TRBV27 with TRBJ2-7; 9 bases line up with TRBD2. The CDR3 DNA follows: TGTGCCAGCAGCCCTCAGTTGACTAGCGGCTTTTACGAGCAGTACTTC. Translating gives CASSPQLTSGFYEQYF.